This TCR beta chain emerged from a study of metastatic and nonmetastatic thyroid tumors. Study in general: Repertoires were compared across blood and tumor or nodule tissue from malignant and benign thyroid patients.

As to this clone: The antigen remains undetermined.

Study-wide points: Patients with malignant thyroid tumors reportedly had significantly higher TCR beta diversity than those with benign nodules, in blood and tumor.

Original methodology: Between-group CDR3 differences, defined by clinicopathological status, yielded a distant-metastasis classifier for papillary thyroid cancer. MiXCR re-clonotyped the PCR reads for TCRdb. TCRdb, rather than the study authors, made the V and J calls. The sample carries 60,000 or so clones, under 30% recorded once. Thyroid surgery was performed in patients who had received no treatment beforehand. Trimming took 8 bases from V and 0 from J, leaving 13 bases between them. This CDR3 contains 15 residues. Looked up from germline, CDR1 is PRHDT and CDR2 is FYEKMQ (reference sequence). The TCR sequence derives from a female donor with papillary thyroid cancer or a benign thyroid nodule (not recorded which). Some clones in this sample may be carry-over from other donors' samples. The chain is built from TRBV13 and TRBJ2-2, with D perhaps matching TRBD1 (5 bases). The sample comprised blood. CDR3 sequence reads: CASYSRQSNTGELFF. CDR3 sequence (DNA): TGTGCCAGCTACAGTAGACAGTCGAACACCGGGGAGCTGTTTTTT.